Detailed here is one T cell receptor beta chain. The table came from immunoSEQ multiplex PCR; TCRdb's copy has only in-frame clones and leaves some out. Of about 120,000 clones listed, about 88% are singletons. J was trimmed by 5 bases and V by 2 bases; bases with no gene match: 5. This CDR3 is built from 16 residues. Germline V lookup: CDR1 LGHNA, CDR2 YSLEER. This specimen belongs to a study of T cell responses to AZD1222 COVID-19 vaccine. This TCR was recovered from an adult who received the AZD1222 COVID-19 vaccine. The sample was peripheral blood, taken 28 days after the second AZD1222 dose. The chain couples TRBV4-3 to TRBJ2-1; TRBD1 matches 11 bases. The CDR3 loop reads CASSQPGQGANNEQFF. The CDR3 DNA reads TGCGCCAGCAGCCAACCCGGACAGGGGGCGAACAATGAGCAGTTCTTC.